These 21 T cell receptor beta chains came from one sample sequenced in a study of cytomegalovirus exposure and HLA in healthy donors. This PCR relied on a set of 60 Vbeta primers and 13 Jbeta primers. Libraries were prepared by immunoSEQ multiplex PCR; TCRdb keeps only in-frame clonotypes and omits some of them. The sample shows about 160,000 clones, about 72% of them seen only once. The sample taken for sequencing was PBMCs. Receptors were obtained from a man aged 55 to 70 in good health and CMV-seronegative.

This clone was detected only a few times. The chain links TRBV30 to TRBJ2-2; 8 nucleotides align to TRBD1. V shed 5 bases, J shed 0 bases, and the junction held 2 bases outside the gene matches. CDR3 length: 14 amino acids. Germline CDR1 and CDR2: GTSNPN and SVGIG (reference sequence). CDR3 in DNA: TGTGCCTGGGACAGGGGCTCGAACACCGGGGAGCTGTTTTTT. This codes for CAWDRGSNTGELFF.

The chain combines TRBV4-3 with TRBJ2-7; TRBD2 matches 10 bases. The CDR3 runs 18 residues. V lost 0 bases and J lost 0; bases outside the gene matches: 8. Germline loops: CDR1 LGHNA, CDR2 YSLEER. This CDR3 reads CASSQEASGGLSSYEQYF. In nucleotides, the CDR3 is TGCGCCAGCAGCCAAGAGGCTAGCGGGGGCCTAAGCTCCTACGAGCAGTACTTC.

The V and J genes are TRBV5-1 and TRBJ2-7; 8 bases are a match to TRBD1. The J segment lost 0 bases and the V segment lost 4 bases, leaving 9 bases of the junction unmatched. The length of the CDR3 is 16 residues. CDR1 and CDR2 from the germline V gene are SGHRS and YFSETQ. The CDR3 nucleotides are TGCGCCAGCAGCCCCCTCCCAGGGGGCATCTCCTACGAGCAGTACTTC. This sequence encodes CASSPLPGGISYEQYF.

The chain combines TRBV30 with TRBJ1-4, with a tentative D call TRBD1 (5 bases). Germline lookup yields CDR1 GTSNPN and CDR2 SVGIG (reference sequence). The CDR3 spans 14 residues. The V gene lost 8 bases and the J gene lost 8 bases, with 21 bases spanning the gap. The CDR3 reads CAGGEGPGREKLFF. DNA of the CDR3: TGTGCCGGGGGGGAGGGACCCGGCAGGGAAAAACTGTTTTTT.

The CDR3 region is CASSSRTGGGDEQYF. In DNA form, the CDR3 reads TGTGCCAGCAGTTCGAGGACAGGGGGCGGCGACGAGCAGTACTTC. This chain links TRBV28 with TRBJ2-7, with 11 nucleotides matching TRBD1. Germline V lookup: CDR1 MDHEN, CDR2 SYDVKM. CDR3 length: 15 residues. The trim removed 4 bases at V and 5 bases at J, leaving 7 bases unmatched. Full variable domain (outside the CDR3, taken from reference TRBV28 and TRBJ2-7): DVKVTQSSRYLVKRTGEKVFLECVQDMDHENMFWYRQDPGLGLRLIYFSYDVKMKEKGDIPEGYSVSREKKERFSLILESASTNQTSMYLCASSSRTGGGDEQYFGPGTRLTVT.

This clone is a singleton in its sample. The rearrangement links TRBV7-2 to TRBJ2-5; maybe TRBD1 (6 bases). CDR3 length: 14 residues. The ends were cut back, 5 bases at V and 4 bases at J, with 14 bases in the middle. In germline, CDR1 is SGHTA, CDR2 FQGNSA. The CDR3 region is CASSRQQGRETQYF. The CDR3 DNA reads TGTGCCAGCAGCCGCCAACAGGGAAGAGAGACCCAGTACTTC. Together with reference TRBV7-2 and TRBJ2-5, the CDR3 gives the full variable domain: GAGVSQSPSNKVTEKGKDVELRCDPISGHTALYWYRQSLGQGLEFLIYFQGNSAPDKSGLPSDRFSAERTGGSVSTLTIQRTQQEDSAVYLCASSRQQGRETQYFGPGTRLLVL.

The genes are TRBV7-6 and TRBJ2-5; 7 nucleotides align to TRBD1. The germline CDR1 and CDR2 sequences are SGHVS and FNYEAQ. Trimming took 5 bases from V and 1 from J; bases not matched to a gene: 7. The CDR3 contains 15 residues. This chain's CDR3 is CASSDPHRGQETQYF. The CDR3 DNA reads TGTGCCAGCAGCGATCCGCACAGGGGCCAAGAGACCCAGTACTTC.

Here the CDR3 reads CASSGTGQETQYF. CDR3 coding DNA: TGTGCCAGTAGTGGGACAGGGCAAGAGACCCAGTACTTC. The J gene is TRBJ2-5, the V gene TRBV19; 9 nucleotides align to TRBD1. Germline trimming cut 5 bases from V and 2 bases from J; bases unmatched to any gene: 0. Per germline, CDR1 LNHDA and CDR2 SQIVND (reference sequence). The CDR3 contains 13 residues.

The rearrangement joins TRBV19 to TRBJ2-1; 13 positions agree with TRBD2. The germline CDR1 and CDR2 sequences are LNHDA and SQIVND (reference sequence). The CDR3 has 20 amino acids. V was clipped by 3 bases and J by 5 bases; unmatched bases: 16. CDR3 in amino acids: CASSIRGTGLAGRGDNEQFF. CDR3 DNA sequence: TGTGCCAGTAGTATCCGGGGGACGGGACTAGCGGGACGGGGGGACAATGAGCAGTTCTTC.

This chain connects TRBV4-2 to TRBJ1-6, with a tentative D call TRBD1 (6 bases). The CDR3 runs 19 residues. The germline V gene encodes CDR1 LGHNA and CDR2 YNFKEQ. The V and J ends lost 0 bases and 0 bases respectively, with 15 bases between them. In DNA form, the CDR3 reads TGTGCCAGCAGCCAAGATCGGGGGGCGGCAAGCTCCTATAATTCACCCCTCCACTTT. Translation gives CASSQDRGAASSYNSPLHF.

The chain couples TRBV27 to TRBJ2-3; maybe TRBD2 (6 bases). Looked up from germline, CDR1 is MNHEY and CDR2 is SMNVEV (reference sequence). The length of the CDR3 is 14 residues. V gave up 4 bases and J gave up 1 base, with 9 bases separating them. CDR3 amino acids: CASSYAGRTDTQYF. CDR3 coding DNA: TGTGCCAGCAGTTACGCGGGGCGCACAGATACGCAGTATTTT.

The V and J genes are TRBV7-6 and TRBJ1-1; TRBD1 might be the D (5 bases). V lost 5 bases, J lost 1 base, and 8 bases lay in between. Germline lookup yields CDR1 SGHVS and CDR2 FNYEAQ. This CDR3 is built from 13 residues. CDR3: CASSTQGNTEAFF. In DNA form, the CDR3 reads TGTGCCAGCAGCACCCAGGGGAACACTGAAGCTTTCTTT.

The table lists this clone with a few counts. The CDR3 nucleotides are TGTGCCAGCAGCGTAGGGCGGAGCACAGATACGCAGTATTTT. Translated: CASSVGRSTDTQYF. V is TRBV9 and J is TRBJ2-3; D not certain. Trimming stripped 0 bases from V and 0 bases from J, with 5 bases between. The CDR3 is 14 residues long. Looked up from germline, CDR1 is SGDLS and CDR2 is YYNGEE. Drawing the rest from reference TRBV9 and TRBJ2-3, the complete variable domain is DSGVTQTPKHLITATGQRVTLRCSPRSGDLSVYWYQQSLDQGLQFLIQYYNGEERAKGNILERFSAQQFPDLHSELNLSSLELGDSALYFCASSVGRSTDTQYFGPGTRLTVL.

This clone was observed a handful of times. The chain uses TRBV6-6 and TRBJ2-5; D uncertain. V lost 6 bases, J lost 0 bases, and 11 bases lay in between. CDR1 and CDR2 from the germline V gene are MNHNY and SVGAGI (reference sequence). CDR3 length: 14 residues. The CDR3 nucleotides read TGTGCCAGCAGCTTGGGCCAGTACCAAGAGACCCAGTACTTC. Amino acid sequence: CASSLGQYQETQYF.

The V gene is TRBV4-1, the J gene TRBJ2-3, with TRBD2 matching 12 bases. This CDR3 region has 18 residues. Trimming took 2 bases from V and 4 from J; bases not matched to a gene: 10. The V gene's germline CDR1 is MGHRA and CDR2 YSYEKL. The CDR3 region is CASSQQLAGGEVADTQYF. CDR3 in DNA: TGCGCCAGCAGCCAACAGCTAGCGGGAGGGGAAGTAGCAGATACGCAGTATTTT.

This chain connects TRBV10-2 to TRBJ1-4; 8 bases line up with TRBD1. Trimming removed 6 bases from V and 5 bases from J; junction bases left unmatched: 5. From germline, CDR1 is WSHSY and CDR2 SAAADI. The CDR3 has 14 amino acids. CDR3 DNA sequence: TGCGCCAGCAGAGTGGACAGGGACAATGAAAAACTGTTTTTT. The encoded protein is CASRVDRDNEKLFF.

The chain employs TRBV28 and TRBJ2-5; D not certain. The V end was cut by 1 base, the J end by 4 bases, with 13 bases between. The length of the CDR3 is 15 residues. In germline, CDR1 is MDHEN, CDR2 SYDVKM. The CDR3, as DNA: TGTGCCAGCAGTTTATCCGTTGTTGGGCGAGAGACCCAGTACTTC. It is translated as CASSLSVVGRETQYF. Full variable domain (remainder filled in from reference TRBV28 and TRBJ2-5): DVKVTQSSRYLVKRTGEKVFLECVQDMDHENMFWYRQDPGLGLRLIYFSYDVKMKEKGDIPEGYSVSREKKERFSLILESASTNQTSMYLCASSLSVVGRETQYFGPGTRLLVL.

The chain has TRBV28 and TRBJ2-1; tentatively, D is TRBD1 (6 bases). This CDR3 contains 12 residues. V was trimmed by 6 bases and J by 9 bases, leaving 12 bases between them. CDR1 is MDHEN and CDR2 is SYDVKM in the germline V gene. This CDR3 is CASRARGREQFF. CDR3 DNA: TGTGCCAGCAGAGCCAGGGGCCGTGAGCAGTTCTTC.

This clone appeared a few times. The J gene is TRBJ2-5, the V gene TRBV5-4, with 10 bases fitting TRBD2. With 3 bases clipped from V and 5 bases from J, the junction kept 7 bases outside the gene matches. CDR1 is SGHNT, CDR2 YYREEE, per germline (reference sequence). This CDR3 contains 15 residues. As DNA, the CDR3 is TGTGCCAGCAGCTCACAAGCGGGGGGGGCCGAGACCCAGTACTTC. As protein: CASSSQAGGAETQYF.

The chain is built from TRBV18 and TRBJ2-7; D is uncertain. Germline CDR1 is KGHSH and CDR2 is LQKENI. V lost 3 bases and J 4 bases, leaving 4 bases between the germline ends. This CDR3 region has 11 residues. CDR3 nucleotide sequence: TGTGCCAGCTCACCGGAGTACGAGCAGTACTTC. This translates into CASSPEYEQYF.

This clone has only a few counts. CDR3 in amino acids: CASSIRTGQGEKLFF. Written as DNA, the CDR3 is TGTGCCAGCAGTATAAGGACAGGTCAGGGGGAAAAACTGTTTTTT. The chain has TRBV28 and TRBJ1-4; 7 bases are shared with TRBD1. Trimming at V came to 5 bases and at J to 8 bases, leaving 11 bases not matched to a gene. The germline gives CDR1 MDHEN, CDR2 SYDVKM. The CDR3 extends over 15 amino acids.